This TCR beta chain is drawn from a study of identical twins. General study results and limits: Models underpredicted monozygotic twin sharing of out-of-frame TCR alpha. Conclusions rested on cross-sectional statistics rather than following the same donors. Clonotypes of the beta chain that were abundant in cord blood carried fewer insertions (memory repertoires showed none).

This clonotype was counted a few times. Its specificity is not known. Germline CDR1 is MNHEY and CDR2 is SVGAGI. The CDR3 is 16 residues long. V lost 0 bases, J lost 2 bases, and 5 bases stayed unmatched. TCRdb recomputed calls from the 5' RACE reads with MiXCR, one row per CDR3 protein. The repertoire holds 400,000 to 650,000 distinct CDR3 sequences, with about 20% as singletons. This sample also appeared in a second study, on T cells expressing NK-cell markers. That source notes: Topping the CD3+CD56-NKG2C+ fraction as well were these clonotypes, in a handful of donors.

V gene TRBV6-5 combines with J gene TRBJ2-7, with 9 nucleotides matching TRBD2. The receptor was isolated from a woman aged 18-35 years in good health. The sequenced sample was CD4+ T cells sorted from blood. Here the CDR3 DNA reads TGTGCCAGCAGTTACTCCTTTAGCGGGGGTACCTACGAGCAGTACTTC. Amino acid sequence: CASSYSFSGGTYEQYF.